This TCR beta chain is from a study of human T cells and chemical hapten exposure. This clonotype was detected once. Its antigen is currently unknown. Documented time point: pre-sensitization, week 0. Treatment here: therapeutic diphenylcyclopropenone sensitization with weekly scalp DPC. This CDR3 comprises 13 residues. The V and J ends lost 2 bases and 8 bases respectively, with 12 bases between them. Germline V CDR1 and CDR2: SQVTM, ANQGSEA. Individual cDNA molecules had unique molecular identifiers attached to them by the library. TCRdb redid the calling of the RACE reads with MiXCR, one entry per CDR3 protein. The sample consists of under 200,000 distinct CDR3 sequences, roughly 30% of them appearing once. Study-wide results and caveats: Sensitizing with DPC caused no change in TCRs above 1 in 1000 frequency.

The genes are TRBV29-1 and TRBJ1-4, with TRBD1 as a possible D gene (5 bases). This TCR was sampled from a woman aged 30 to 39 with alopecia areata. Some clones in this sample may be carry-over from other donors' samples. The sequencing used whole blood, collected in connection with sensitization to the hapten diphenylcyclopropenone (DPC). The CDR3 reads CSVEQGAAEKLFF. In DNA, the CDR3 is TGCAGCGTTGAACAAGGGGCAGCCGAAAAACTGTTTTTT.